Listed below are T cell receptor beta chains from one sample, sequenced in a study of cytomegalovirus exposure and HLA in healthy donors. Repertoires were generated with immunoSEQ multiplex PCR, while TCRdb's copy carries only in-frame clones and drops some. The data show about 150,000 clones, 82% seen once. The specimen sequenced was PBMCs. The receptors here all came from a woman in her forties or fifties in good health and CMV-seropositive. CDR3s include the opening cysteine and the closing phenylalanine or tryptophan. The D gene is left open where the match is weak. Expanded clones are given a class, and other clones once, few, many or no size at all.

d_gene	v_gene	abundance	j_gene	CDR3aa	CDR3nt
-	TRBV7-8	once	TRBJ2-1	CASSFGDGTEQFF	TGTGCCAGCAGCTTCGGGGATGGCACTGAGCAGTTCTTC
-	TRBV9	-	TRBJ2-3	CASSSPGGKNTQYF	TGTGCCAGCAGCTCCCCGGGGGGCAAAAATACGCAGTATTTT
-	TRBV5-1	once	TRBJ2-5	CASSPQGGVRQETQYF	TGCGCCAGCAGCCCCCAAGGGGGAGTGCGGCAAGAGACCCAGTACTTC
-	TRBV19	-	TRBJ1-4	CASSPRFSANEKLFF	TGTGCCAGTAGTCCCCGGTTTTCGGCTAATGAAAAACTGTTTTTT
TRBD1	TRBV19	-	TRBJ1-1	CASSINQGANTEAFF	TGTGCCAGTAGTATCAATCAGGGGGCGAACACTGAAGCTTTCTTT
-	TRBV9	-	TRBJ1-2	CASSAGDIHGYTF	TGTGCCAGCAGCGCCGGGGACATCCATGGCTACACCTTC
TRBD1	TRBV11-2	-	TRBJ2-2	CASTTGESTGELFF	TGTGCCAGCACCACAGGGGAAAGTACCGGGGAGCTGTTTTTT
TRBD1	TRBV19	few	TRBJ1-5	CASQGGQGGNQPQHF	TGTGCCAGCCAGGGGGGACAGGGTGGCAATCAGCCCCAGCATTTT
TRBD1	TRBV6-5	-	TRBJ1-6	CASSYTTGGNSPLHF	TGTGCCAGCAGTTACACAACAGGGGGCAATTCACCCCTCCACTTT
TRBD1	TRBV7-2	-	TRBJ1-2	CASSTDRGGGYTF	TGTGCCAGCAGCACCGACAGGGGCGGTGGCTACACCTTC
TRBD1	TRBV2	-	TRBJ2-2	CASRENDRGDGELFF	TGTGCCAGCAGGGAAAACGACAGGGGAGACGGGGAGCTGTTTTTT
TRBD1	TRBV30	-	TRBJ2-7	CAWSGTGGEQYF	TGTGCCTGGAGTGGGACAGGGGGCGAGCAGTACTTC
TRBD1	TRBV5-5	-	TRBJ1-4	CASSLGTAKYEKLFF	TGTGCCAGCAGCCTGGGGACAGCAAAATATGAAAAACTGTTTTTT
TRBD1	TRBV9	-	TRBJ2-1	CASSDNPGQGHYNEQFF	TGTGCCAGCAGCGACAATCCGGGACAGGGACACTACAATGAGCAGTTCTTC
-	TRBV29-1	-	TRBJ2-2	CSVEVSGNTGELFF	TGCAGCGTTGAGGTCTCAGGGAACACCGGGGAGCTGTTTTTT
-	TRBV6-5	-	TRBJ1-4	CASSYGGYNEKLFF	TGTGCCAGCAGTTACGGGGGGTATAATGAAAAACTGTTTTTT
TRBD1	TRBV9	-	TRBJ1-2	CASSVQTGDGGYTF	TGTGCCAGCAGCGTACAGACAGGGGACGGAGGCTACACCTTC
-	TRBV27	-	TRBJ2-7	CASSLASIPGLPPYEQYF	TGTGCCAGCAGTTTGGCTTCGATTCCGGGACTGCCCCCCTACGAGCAGTACTTC
-	TRBV7-9	-	TRBJ2-3	CASSPRLGTDTQYF	TGTGCCAGCAGCCCTAGACTGGGCACAGATACGCAGTATTTT
TRBD1	TRBV7-9	-	TRBJ2-3	CASSPTLGQGRTDTQYF	TGTGCCAGCAGCCCAACCTTAGGACAGGGTAGAACAGATACGCAGTATTTT
-	TRBV7-8	-	TRBJ1-6	CASSPRSSGSLHF	TGTGCCAGCAGCCCGCGATCGAGCGGATCCCTCCACTTT
TRBD1	TRBV7-8	-	TRBJ2-1	CASSSPGQGTHNEQFF	TGTGCCAGCAGCTCCCCCGGACAGGGGACACACAATGAGCAGTTCTTC
TRBD1	TRBV30	-	TRBJ1-1	CASTGANTEAFF	TGTGCATCTACAGGGGCAAACACTGAAGCTTTCTTT
TRBD1	TRBV9	few	TRBJ1-6	CASSATGGAESPLHF	TGTGCCAGCAGCGCCACAGGGGGCGCGGAGTCACCCCTCCACTTT
TRBD1	TRBV11-3	-	TRBJ2-2	CASSSGTGYDTGELFF	TGTGCCAGCAGCTCCGGGACAGGGTACGACACCGGGGAGCTGTTTTTT
-	TRBV15	-	TRBJ2-2	CATSRLAGTLNTGELFF	TGTGCCACCAGCAGACTAGCCGGGACATTGAACACCGGGGAGCTGTTTTTT
TRBD2	TRBV11-2	few	TRBJ2-1	CASSLNSGRFNEQFF	TGTGCCAGCAGCCTAAACAGCGGGAGGTTCAATGAGCAGTTCTTC
-	TRBV7-8	-	TRBJ1-5	CASSLGRNQPQHF	TGTGCCAGCAGCTTAGGGCGCAATCAGCCCCAGCATTTT
-	TRBV27	once	TRBJ2-7	CASSFHGKGVEQYF	TGTGCCAGCAGTTTCCATGGGAAAGGGGTCGAGCAGTACTTC
TRBD2	TRBV5-1	-	TRBJ2-3	CASSDNSGGDTDTQYF	TGCGCCAGCAGCGACAATAGCGGGGGGGACACAGATACGCAGTATTTT
-	TRBV7-7	-	TRBJ2-1	CASSPTGGLNEQFF	TGTGCTAGCAGCCCGACCGGGGGGCTAAATGAGCAGTTCTTC